Included here is one TCR beta chain sequence, with context. As yet, its antigen is unknown. These data belong to a study of CD8 T cells in Susac syndrome. Turning to the study itself: Treatment status at blood draw for the Susac syndrome patients was therapy-naive, corticosteroids, or intravenous immunoglobulin alone. General study results and limits: Expansion of clones was not seen in the CD4+ T cell repertoires of Susac syndrome.

Trimming pared 8 bases from V and 5 bases from J, leaving 19 bases between. The CDR3 spans 14 residues. Germline V gene lookup returns CDR1 DFQATT and CDR2 SNEGSKA (reference sequence). Random hexamers primed reverse transcription of about 0.45 to 1 ug RNA. One entry per CDR3 protein results from TCRdb running MiXCR on the immunoSEQ multiplex PCR reads. The data show under 300,000 distinct CDR3 sequences, about 96% seen once. V is TRBV20-1 and J is TRBJ2-1; possibly TRBD1 for D (6 bases). The sample taken for sequencing was CD4+ T cells from PBMCs. This receptor was obtained from a human donor with Susac syndrome. CDR3 nucleotides: TGCAGTTCCCTCCCCGGGACATTCCACAATGAGCAGTTCTTC. Its protein is CSSLPGTFHNEQFF.